The source of this T cell receptor (beta chain) is a study of T cells in tuberculosis (dated by TCRdb to the late 2010s). Concerning the study at large: To characterize T cells specific for the mycobacterial lipid antigen glucose monomycolate (GMM), the study used CD1B tetramers together with high-throughput TCR immunosequencing. With around 10 people per group, a South African clinical cohort compared IGRA-negative adolescents, IGRA-positive adolescents with latent tuberculosis, and adults with active tuberculosis.

The immunoSEQ multiplex PCR assay was used to generate TCR libraries, with TCR-beta and/or TCR-alpha/delta assays applied to each sample. The amplified TCR libraries were sequenced on the Illumina high-throughput platform. In the authors' own workflow: Clustering and dimensionality reduction were performed using pairwise TCRdist distances among GMM-specific receptors from ex vivo sorted or in vitro expanded T cells. Each clinical repertoire was scored by mean NN-distance, the average TCRdist to the nearest 10% of tetramer-positive reference sequences. GEM TCR motif frequency was calculated as the fraction of unique TCRs that matched known GEM sequences by V/J usage and CDR3 length. Active tuberculosis was classified by linear discriminant analysis with leave-one-out cross-validation, implemented in scikit-learn. The immuneACCESS repertoire file appears here via TCRdb, limited to in-frame rearrangements. These files lack a portion of the clones; in checked studies, under half of the deficit traces to unresolved V genes, and the cause of the others is not known. V and J calls and clone size are given by that table; D and trimming were obtained from the DNA. This sample comprises some 23,000 clones, around 94% of them detected only once. 17% of the sample rests with the top ten.

The study at large found these results: Smaller NN-distances were partly driven by shorter CDR3-alpha lengths in active tuberculosis patients, and statistical significance was not reached for the TCR-beta difference. Smaller mean NN-distances to GMM-specific TCRs were observed in active tuberculosis TCR-alpha repertoires than in IGRA-negative controls, suggesting clonal expansion of GMM-specific TCRs. A classifier using the diverse GMM-specific repertoire reached approximately 90% accuracy (AUROC about 0.91), compared with approximately 70% accuracy using GEM motif frequencies. Clinical samples were chosen by availability of cryopreserved specimens, and active tuberculosis cases were adults while controls were adolescents.

The CDR1 and CDR2 encoded by the germline V gene are MGHDK and SYGVNS. Trimming takes 4 bases off V and 2 bases off J; junction bases not matched to a gene: 5. There are 16 amino acids in the CDR3, from cysteine to phenylalanine inclusive. Of all the DNA, just the CDR3 is kept, 48 bases in frame from base 1. At study entry, adolescents were screened for latent tuberculosis infection using a tuberculin skin test and the QuantiFERON-TB GOLD In-Tube IGRA. Immunosequencing was performed on unsorted cryopreserved PBMC and covered 75,000 to 100,000 T cells per clinical donor on average. Eleven high schools in the Worcester region of the Western Cape, South Africa, served as enrollment sites for adolescents aged 12 to 18 years. Around 10 adolescents infected with M. tuberculosis and ten uninfected adolescents were chosen and matched for age and sex. Adolescent PBMC were isolated from freshly drawn heparinized blood by density centrifugation and cryopreserved.

In regard to this clone: Its antigen specificity is not known. Base qualities are not recorded, but no much larger clone differs from it by a single base.

Sample: PBMCs. Recombination connected TRBV25-1 to TRBJ2-3; TRBD1 fits 11 bases in the junction. The receptor was isolated from a donor between 10 and 29 years old with latent tuberculosis or without tuberculosis infection. Some clones in this sample may be carry-over from other donors' samples. The DNA sequence is given as TGTGCCAGCAGTGCACGGGACAGGGGGTCCACAGATACGCAGTATTTT. The encoded protein is CASSARDRGSTDTQYF.